The text below deals with one TCR beta chain. A far bigger clonotype differs at one base, so this is likely a read error. CDR3-region Arm-PCR and iRepertoire HTBI primers produced the TCR beta libraries. One entry per CDR3 protein results from TCRdb running MiXCR on the multiplex PCR reads. Altogether some 250,000 distinct CDR3 sequences are present, 20% being singletons, with the ten largest covering about 14%. The data derive from a study of regulatory T cells in long-lasting Graves disease. CDR3 length equals 16 residues. Trimming removed 5 bases at V and 11 bases at J, with 27 bases between. The germline V gene encodes CDR1 SGHAT and CDR2 FQNNGV. The time point: newly diagnosed GD, antithyroid drugs for less than 3 months. Extracted PBMC RNA gave rise to the TCR library.

The chain is built from TRBV11-2 and TRBJ2-5, with D possibly being TRBD2 (6 bases). The TCR originated in a female donor with Graves disease. Sequences were derived from peripheral blood mononuclear cells (PBMCs), sampled at new diagnosis, from a patient treated with antithyroid drugs. The CDR3 region has the DNA TGTGCCAGCAGCCAAGATAGGGTTGGAGGGTGGCATGAGCAGTACTTC. Protein product: CASSQDRVGGWHEQYF. Full variable domain (rest looked up from reference TRBV11-2 and TRBJ2-5): EAGVAQSPRYKIIEKRQSVAFWCNPISGHATLYWYQQILGQGPKLLIQFQNNGVVDDSQLPKDRFSAERLKGVDSTLKIQPAKLEDSAVYLCASSQDRVGGWHEQYFGPGTRLLVL.